This TCR beta chain was observed in a study of radiotherapy plus CTLA-4 blockade in lung cancer. Study outcomes and limitations: Tumor-origin TCR clones grew in blood after radiotherapy plus ipilimumab.

Germline lookup yields CDR1 SGHNT and CDR2 YENEEA. The V and J ends lost 3 bases and 3 bases respectively, with 12 bases between them. The CDR3 has 15 amino acids. On this clone: What it recognizes is unknown.

Generated by immunoSEQ multiplex PCR, the TCRdb table keeps only in-frame clones and is missing some. The table lists roughly 120,000 clones, roughly 80% of them singletons, with 3.3% in the top ten. This rearrangement joins TRBV11-3 to TRBJ1-5, with D possibly matching TRBD1 (5 bases). Sequencing was performed on peripheral blood, taken from a patient treated with radiotherapy plus ipilimumab. This clonotype originated in a human donor with non-small cell lung cancer that progressed on radiotherapy plus ipilimumab. Some clones in this sample may be carry-over from other donors' samples. DNA of the CDR3: TGTGCCAGCAGCTTTGGCCGACAGTTCAATCAGCCCCAGCATTTT. This gives the protein CASSFGRQFNQPQHF.